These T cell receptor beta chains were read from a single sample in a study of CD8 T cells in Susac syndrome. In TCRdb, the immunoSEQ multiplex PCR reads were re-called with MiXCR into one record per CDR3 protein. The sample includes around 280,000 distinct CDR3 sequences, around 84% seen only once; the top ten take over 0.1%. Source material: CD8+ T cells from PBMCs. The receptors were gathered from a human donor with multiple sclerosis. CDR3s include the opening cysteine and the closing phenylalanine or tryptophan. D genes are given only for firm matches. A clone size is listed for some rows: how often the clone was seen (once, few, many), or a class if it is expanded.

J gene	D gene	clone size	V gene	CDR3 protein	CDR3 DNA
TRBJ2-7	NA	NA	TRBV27	CASRNNPGSHEQYF	TGTGCCAGCCGAAACAACCCAGGGTCCCACGAGCAGTACTTC
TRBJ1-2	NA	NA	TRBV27	CASGSLGYGYGYTF	TGTGCCAGCGGATCTTTAGGATACGGCTATGGCTACACCTTC
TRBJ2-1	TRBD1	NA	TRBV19	CASSMDRVGNEQFF	TGTGCCAGTAGTATGGACAGGGTAGGCAATGAGCAGTTCTTC
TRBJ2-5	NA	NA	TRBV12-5	CASGELVRRHPEETQYF	TGTGCTAGTGGGGAATTGGTACGAAGACACCCGGAAGAGACCCAGTACTTC
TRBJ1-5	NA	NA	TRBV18	CASSPRDGAGQLNQPQHF	TGTGCCAGCTCACCACGGGACGGCGCAGGCCAACTCAATCAGCCCCAGCATTTT
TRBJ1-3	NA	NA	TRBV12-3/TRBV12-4	CASSLGFGGTNSGNTIYF	TGTGCCAGCAGTTTGGGCTTCGGAGGTACAAACTCTGGAAACACCATATATTTT
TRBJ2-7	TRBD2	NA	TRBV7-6	CASSGLAGVSYEQYF	TGTGCCAGCAGCGGACTAGCGGGAGTGTCCTACGAGCAGTACTTC
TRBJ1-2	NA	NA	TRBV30	CAWDLGYYGYTF	TGTGCCTGGGATCTCGGGTACTATGGCTACACCTTC
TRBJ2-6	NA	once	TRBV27	CASSLGVAGPYEGANVLTF	TGTGCCAGCAGTTTAGGTGTGGCAGGGCCCTATGAAGGGGCCAACGTCCTGACTTTC
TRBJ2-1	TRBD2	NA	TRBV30	CAWSARLAGILISYNEQFF	TGTGCCTGGAGTGCCAGACTAGCGGGAATACTAATCTCCTACAATGAGCAGTTCTTC
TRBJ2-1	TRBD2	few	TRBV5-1	CASSLGLAGEADDNEQFF	TGCGCCAGCAGCTTGGGACTAGCGGGAGAAGCGGACGACAATGAGCAGTTCTTC
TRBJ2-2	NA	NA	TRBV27	CASAVGPGELFF	TGTGCCAGCGCCGTGGGGCCAGGGGAGCTGTTTTTT
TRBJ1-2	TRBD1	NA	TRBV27	CASSSAELTGNYGYTF	TGTGCCAGCAGTTCTGCGGAGTTGACAGGGAACTATGGCTACACCTTC